Listed here are 25 T cell receptor beta chains from one sample, sequenced in a study of TIL therapy for anti-PD-1-resistant metastatic lung cancer. The time point: pre-treatment sample, taken before nivolumab and TIL therapy. Pleural nodules or supraclavicular lymph nodes made up most of the excised metastases sampled. The immunoSEQ assay was v3. Only in-frame clones appear in the TCRdb table, and some are missing; sequencing was by immunoSEQ multiplex PCR. The table shows about 4,800 clones, with 64% occurring only once. This specimen was tumor tissue, taken at baseline. The receptors originated from a man in his 70s with non-small cell lung cancer.

V is TRBV28 and J is TRBJ1-1, with a weak D call TRBD1 (5 bases). The CDR3 is 14 residues long. Trimming pared 5 bases from V and 4 bases from J, leaving 14 bases between. Germline V lookup: CDR1 MDHEN, CDR2 SYDVKM. The CDR3 DNA reads as TGTGCCAGCAGTCCTGCAGGGCGGGGCACTGAAGCTTTCTTT. It codes for CASSPAGRGTEAFF.

This clone showed up just a few times. The chain links TRBV7-9 to TRBJ2-3; D unclear. The CDR3 has 14 residues. Germline loops: CDR1 SEHNR, CDR2 FQNEAQ (reference sequence). The CDR3 DNA reads as TGTGCTTTCACGTTGCGCGGTAACACAGATACGCAGTATTTT. It translates to CAFTLRGNTDTQYF.

The chain joins TRBV19 to TRBJ1-1; D possibly corresponds to TRBD1 (6 bases). The CDR3 runs to 18 residues. Germline CDR1 LNHDA, CDR2 SQIVND (reference sequence). V was shortened by 6 bases and J by 0 bases, with 23 bases between the two germline ends. CDR3 sequence reads: CASSPLGGQRNMNTEAFF. CDR3 nucleotide sequence: TGTGCCAGTAGCCCCTTGGGAGGACAGAGAAACATGAACACTGAAGCTTTCTTT.

As to this clone: Other DNA sequences from this sample encode an identical CDR3 as well. The CDR3 loop is CASSAGPYNSPLHF. The CDR3 DNA is TGTGCCAGCAGTGCAGGACCATATAATTCACCCCTCCACTTT. The V and J genes are TRBV6-1 and TRBJ1-6, with D unresolved. V was cut by 4 bases and J by 4 bases, with 8 bases left in between. Germline V lookup: CDR1 MNHNS, CDR2 SASEGT. This CDR3 region has 14 residues.

The V gene is TRBV7-9, the J gene TRBJ2-1; 8 nucleotides match TRBD2. J gave up 5 bases and V 5 bases, and 14 bases lay outside the gene matches. The CDR3 consists of 17 residues. Germline V gives CDR1 SEHNR, CDR2 FQNEAQ (reference sequence). The CDR3 nucleotides read TGTGCCAGCAGCCCCCGGGTCCCGGGACTAGTTAACAATGAGCAGTTCTTC. Its translation: CASSPRVPGLVNNEQFF. Complete variable domain (other parts from reference TRBV7-9 and TRBJ2-1): DTGVSQNPRHKITKRGQNVTFRCDPISEHNRLYWYRQTLGQGPEFLTYFQNEAQLEKSRLLSDRFSAERPKGSFSTLEIQRTEQGDSAMYLCASSPRVPGLVNNEQFFGPGTRLTVL.

The chain joins TRBV19 to TRBJ1-4; TRBD1 agrees at 9 bases. Germline V CDR1 and CDR2: LNHDA, SQIVND (reference sequence). CDR3 size: 15 residues. The junction had 5 bases not matched to a gene; V was cut back by 5 bases and J by 4 bases. CDR3: CASSPGQGHNEKLFF. CDR3 nucleotide sequence: TGTGCCAGTAGTCCTGGACAGGGGCATAATGAAAAACTGTTTTTT. The complete variable domain, with remaining parts taken from reference TRBV19 and TRBJ1-4, reads DGGITQSPKYLFRKEGQNVTLSCEQNLNHDAMYWYRQDPGQGLRLIYYSQIVNDFQKGDIAEGYSVSREKKESFPLTVTSAQKNPTAFYLCASSPGQGHNEKLFFGSGTQLSVL.

The rearrangement joins TRBV7-3 to TRBJ2-5; no clear D gene. V was pared by 3 bases and J by 4 bases, with 15 bases between. CDR1 and CDR2 (germline): SGHTA, FQGTGA. The CDR3 has 15 residues. CDR3 in DNA: TGTGCCAGCAGCTTCAACCGTGGTAGCACAGAGACCCAGTACTTC. Translating gives CASSFNRGSTETQYF.

This clone was found a few times. The V and J genes are TRBV28 and TRBJ2-3; 7 bases are shared with TRBD2. The CDR3 is made up of 16 amino acids. With V trimmed by 6 bases and J by 8 bases, 17 bases remained unmatched. Germline CDR1 MDHEN, CDR2 SYDVKM. CDR3 nucleotides: TGTGCCAGCAGCCCCCTTGGGGGAGGGGTGTCGCGTACGCAGTATTTT. This encodes CASSPLGGGVSRTQYF.

J is TRBJ1-1 and V is TRBV4-3, with D possibly TRBD1 on 5 matching bases. The CDR3 consists of 14 residues. The ends were cut back, 4 bases at V and 4 bases at J, with 13 bases in the middle. The germline CDR1 and CDR2 sequences are LGHNA and YSLEER. CDR3 DNA: TGCGCCAGCAGCCTGGATGGGGGTTTCACTGAAGCTTTCTTT. Translation gives CASSLDGGFTEAFF.

This clone was counted once. The chain links TRBV28 to TRBJ1-1; D not resolved. The CDR3 consists of 12 residues. The germline V and J ends were trimmed by 5 bases and 7 bases, with 11 bases remaining between them. Germline loops: CDR1 MDHEN, CDR2 SYDVKM. In DNA, the CDR3 is TGTGCCAGCAGTCCCCGATACAATGAAGCTTTCTTT. Its translation is CASSPRYNEAFF.

To note about this clone: One junction end disagrees with the germline gene, perhaps due to a read error. The chain employs TRBV6-5 and TRBJ2-1; D call uncertain. Germline V gives CDR1 MNHEY, CDR2 SVGAGI. The CDR3 sequence is 11 residues long. The CDR3 coding sequence is TGTGCCAGCAGTTCGACGATGACCGAGATCTTC. Translating it yields CASSSTMTEIF.

The V gene is TRBV18, the J gene TRBJ1-3; D remains unclear. Germline V gene sequence: CDR1 KGHSH, CDR2 LQKENI. Trimming removed 3 bases at V and 0 bases at J, with 6 bases between. The CDR3 sequence is 14 residues long. The CDR3 DNA follows: TGTGCCAGCTCACCGGATCACTCTGGAAACACCATATATTTT. Its protein is CASSPDHSGNTIYF.

The chain uses TRBV12-5 and TRBJ1-2, with D tentatively TRBD1 (5 bases). Trimming removed 6 bases at V and 4 bases at J, with 15 bases between. The germline V gene encodes CDR1 LGHNT and CDR2 FRNRAP. The CDR3 consists of 14 residues. CDR3 amino acids: CASGETGSIYGYTF. The CDR3 DNA reads TGTGCTAGTGGGGAAACAGGCTCCATCTATGGCTACACCTTC.

The gene calls are TRBV4-1 and TRBJ2-1, with 14 positions matching TRBD2. Germline CDR1 and CDR2: MGHRA and YSYEKL. This CDR3 is built from 19 residues. The J segment lost 8 bases and the V segment lost 5 bases, leaving 17 bases of the junction unmatched. The CDR3: CASSIRTPSTSGRADEQFF. The CDR3 DNA reads as TGCGCCAGCAGCATCCGAACGCCTTCGACTAGCGGGAGGGCCGATGAGCAGTTCTTC.

The V call is TRBV4-3, the J call TRBJ2-6; 8 nucleotides line up with TRBD1. The CDR3 extends over 18 amino acids. The germline gives CDR1 LGHNA, CDR2 YSLEER. The V gene end was trimmed by 0 bases and the J gene end by 1 base; junction bases not matched to a gene: 5. The CDR3 sequence is CASSQDATGESGANVLTF. CDR3 sequence (DNA): TGCGCCAGCAGCCAAGATGCGACAGGGGAGTCTGGGGCCAACGTCCTGACTTTC.

This clone was seen only a few times. J is TRBJ1-5 and V is TRBV6-5; tentative D call: TRBD1 (5 bases). The V gene lost 8 bases and the J gene lost 3 bases, with 14 bases spanning the gap. Germline CDR1 and CDR2: MNHEY and SVGAGI. The CDR3 extends over 14 amino acids. Here the CDR3 DNA reads TGTGCCAGCGCGGGGGGATTTGACAATCAGCCCCAGCATTTT. It encodes CASAGGFDNQPQHF.

The gene calls are TRBV10-1 and TRBJ2-1; 8 bases line up with TRBD2. This CDR3 is built from 16 residues. Germline V gene data show CDR1 as WNHNN and CDR2 as SYGVQD (reference sequence). Losses at the gene ends were 2 bases for V and 9 bases for J; bases not matched to a gene: 12. CDR3 DNA sequence: TGCGCCAGCAGTGAGACCCCGACTAGCGTGTGGAGTGAGCAGTTCTTC. Translated, it gives CASSETPTSVWSEQFF.

The rearrangement links TRBV27 to TRBJ2-7, with 15 positions matching TRBD2. The CDR3 is 15 amino acids. Germline lookup yields CDR1 MNHEY and CDR2 SMNVEV (reference sequence). V lost 4 bases, J lost 6 bases, and 4 bases stayed unmatched. The CDR3 loop is CASSSGTSGRREQYF. In DNA form, the CDR3 reads TGTGCCAGCAGTTCCGGGACTAGCGGGAGGCGCGAGCAGTACTTC.

This clone occurred a few times. The V call is TRBV7-2, the J call TRBJ2-1; the match to TRBD1 covers 10 bases. Germline CDR1 is SGHTA and CDR2 is FQGNSA. The CDR3 totals 15 residues. With 5 bases clipped from V and 4 bases from J, the junction kept 5 bases outside the gene matches. CDR3 loop: CASSTPGQGYNEQFF. The DNA of the CDR3 is TGTGCCAGCAGCACACCGGGACAGGGGTACAATGAGCAGTTCTTC.

In its sample, this clone was seen once. The chain joins TRBV7-9 to TRBJ2-3; 7 bases fit TRBD2. The CDR3 extends over 16 amino acids. The junction had 12 bases not matched to a gene; V was cut back by 5 bases and J by 4 bases. Germline V gene lookup returns CDR1 SEHNR and CDR2 FQNEAQ (reference sequence). Here the CDR3 reads CASSPPRREASDTQYF. The CDR3 coding sequence is TGTGCCAGCAGCCCACCCCGTCGGGAGGCCTCAGATACGCAGTATTTT.

The chain uses TRBV18 and TRBJ2-5; a weak D match, TRBD2 (5 bases). Germline-derived CDR1 and CDR2 are KGHSH and LQKENI. CDR3 length: 13 residues. Trimming left V 3 bases short and J 5 bases short, with 10 bases between. The CDR3 nucleotides are TGTGCCAGCTCACCTCTAGCAGGTGAGACCCAGTACTTC. Translation gives CASSPLAGETQYF.

The chain combines TRBV7-6 with TRBJ1-2, with D uncertain. Trimming removed 1 base at V and 7 bases at J, with 7 bases between. The germline V gene encodes CDR1 SGHVS and CDR2 FNYEAQ. The CDR3 has 12 amino acids. The CDR3: CASSLGGIGYTF. CDR3 nucleotides: TGTGCCAGCAGCTTAGGAGGGATTGGCTACACCTTC. Full variable domain (remainder filled in from reference TRBV7-6 and TRBJ1-2): GAGVSQSPRYKVTKRGQDVALRCDPISGHVSLYWYRQALGQGPEFLTYFNYEAQQDKSGLPNDRFSAERPEGSISTLTIQRTEQRDSAMYRCASSLGGIGYTFGSGTRLTVV.

The V gene is TRBV11-3, the J gene TRBJ2-2, with 10 positions matching TRBD2. The germline CDR1 and CDR2 sequences are SGHNT and YENEEA. Germline trimming cut 5 bases from V and 3 bases from J; bases unmatched to any gene: 6. The CDR3 runs 16 residues. For the CDR3, the DNA is TGTGCCAGCAGCGTCGGGACTAGCGTTTACACCGGGGAGCTGTTTTTT. This sequence encodes CASSVGTSVYTGELFF.

This clone was detected only a few times. This chain links TRBV25-1 with TRBJ2-7, with TRBD2 identical over 7 bases. V shed 1 base and J 6 bases; nucleotides not matched to a gene: 9. The CDR3 loop spans 15 amino acids. Germline CDR1 and CDR2: MGHDK and SYGVNS. The CDR3, as DNA: TGTGCCAGCAGTGAATTAGGACTAGAAACAGGCGAGCAGTACTTC. Translation: CASSELGLETGEQYF.

The chain has TRBV6-5 and TRBJ1-1, with D unclear. The germline gives CDR1 MNHEY, CDR2 SVGAGI. The CDR3 spans 14 residues. The V end was cut by 8 bases, the J end by 5 bases, with 18 bases between. The CDR3 DNA reads TGTGCCAGCGGGCTTACAGATTCGAAAACTGAAGCTTTCTTT. Translated, it gives CASGLTDSKTEAFF.